The rows below give T cell receptor beta chains drawn from one sample of a study of graft-versus-host responses after intestinal transplantation. Sequenced by immunoSEQ multiplex PCR; TCRdb stores in-frame clones only, minus some. The sample consists of approximately 39,000 clones, approximately 95% of them appearing once. The antigens for these receptors are not known. The sample consisted of unstimulated CD4+ T cells sorted from spleen or lymph node cells, taken before transplant. All receptors derive from a human donor who was the organ donor for an intestinal transplant. CDR3s include the opening cysteine and the closing phenylalanine or tryptophan. The D gene is left open where the match is weak. Only some rows state a clone size, as once, few, many or a class for expanded clones.

TRBV5-4	.	.	TRBJ1-4	CASSSRDRNEKLFF	TGTGCCAGCAGTTCCCGGGACCGTAATGAAAAACTGTTTTTT
TRBV9	TRBD2	.	TRBJ2-5	CASSVGLAKETQYF	TGTGCCAGCAGCGTAGGACTAGCAAAAGAGACCCAGTACTTC
TRBV27	TRBD1	.	TRBJ1-1	CASSLSGTGGVWTEAFF	TGTGCCAGCAGTTTATCCGGGACAGGGGGCGTATGGACTGAAGCTTTCTTT
TRBV6-5	.	.	TRBJ1-1	CASSYSFEAFF	TGTGCCAGCAGTTACTCCTTTGAAGCTTTCTTT
TRBV25-1	.	.	TRBJ1-4	CASSELATRKLFF	TGTGCCAGCAGTGAATTGGCTACGCGGAAACTGTTTTTT
TRBV6-6	.	.	TRBJ2-5	CASSYPGQETQYF	TGTGCCAGCAGTTATCCGGGCCAAGAGACCCAGTACTTC
TRBV6-5	TRBD1	.	TRBJ2-1	CASSEGQGDYEQFF	TGTGCCAGCAGTGAAGGACAGGGGGATTATGAGCAGTTCTTC
TRBV19	.	.	TRBJ1-3	CASSPAPAGNTIYF	TGTGCCAGTAGCCCCGCCCCAGCTGGAAACACCATATATTTT
TRBV11-2	TRBD1	.	TRBJ1-5	CASSLGTGYSNQPQHF	TGTGCCAGCAGCTTGGGGACAGGTTATAGCAATCAGCCCCAGCATTTT
TRBV7-3	.	.	TRBJ2-3	CASSLNPDTQYF	TGTGCCAGCAGCTTAAACCCAGATACGCAGTATTTT
TRBV7-9	.	few	TRBJ1-6	CASSLVSNNSPLHF	TGTGCCAGCAGCTTAGTGTCAAATAATTCACCCCTCCACTTT
TRBV5-4	.	.	TRBJ1-1	CASSLAATSNTEAFF	TGTGCCAGCAGCTTGGCTGCGACATCGAACACTGAAGCTTTCTTT
TRBV2	.	.	TRBJ1-2	CASSGLLVHTF	TGTGCCAGCAGTGGACTGCTGGTCCACACCTTC
TRBV28	.	.	TRBJ1-6	CASIGGPDSPLHF	TGTGCCAGCATCGGAGGGCCAGATTCACCCCTCCACTTT
TRBV7-9	.	few	TRBJ1-6	CASSLGNYNSPLHF	TGTGCCAGCAGCTTGGGCAACTATAATTCACCCCTCCACTTT
TRBV19	.	once	TRBJ1-1	CASSIGKLENTEAFF	TGTGCCAGTAGTATAGGGAAGCTGGAGAACACTGAAGCTTTCTTT
TRBV25-1	TRBD1	.	TRBJ2-7	CASTAAGTVYEQYF	TGTGCCAGCACTGCCGCCGGGACAGTCTACGAGCAGTACTTC
TRBV6-5	.	.	TRBJ1-6	CASSTGWGSPLHF	TGTGCCAGCAGTACAGGGTGGGGTTCACCCCTCCACTTT